The source of this T cell receptor (beta chain) is a study of T cells after posttransplantation cyclophosphamide (TCRdb year 2016). About the study as a whole: The study tracked T cell repertoire reconstitution by TRB sequencing after myeloablative bone marrow transplantation using posttransplantation cyclophosphamide as GVHD prophylaxis. Antigen receptor sequencing covered samples from 30 to 40 PTCy-treated patients and 16 of their related bone marrow donors. Blood from all 34 PTCy patients who had 1-year posttransplant specimens underwent TRB sequencing. TRB sequencing was also done on up to roughly 3 additional blood samples from 2 to 5.2 years after transplant in 3 patients, and on pretransplant blood from 4 patients. Because TRA and TRB clonality correlated tightly in fewer than 10 samples, the subsequent TCR analyses were limited to TRB only. Public TRB sequences were searched against a database of over 3,600 sequences associated with responses to pathogens, tumor antigens, self-antigens and alloantigens. Here is what the overall study found, with its caveats: Donor-recipient similarity was low at 1-2 months but increased during the first year, and donor CD8+ memory clones often dominated later blood repertoires. Across the 45 patients, TRB clonality was highly associated with recipient CMV seropositivity and CMV reactivation, and diversity with PTCy was similar to that in the CNI/methotrexate controls. The TRB repertoires of T cells infiltrating skin or GI tract showed only limited overlap with the TRB repertoires of T cells in blood.

As for this clone: Its antigen specificity is not known. Qualities for individual bases were not recorded, and no much larger clone is one base off.

TRB sequencing used genomic DNA with the immunoSEQ assay at survey resolution or the hsTCRB kit. Under the source paper's analysis protocol: The immunoSEQ software handled initial read processing, and the LymphoSeq R package was used for repertoire analyses. Clonality was computed as 1 minus normalized Shannon entropy; Gini coefficient was also calculated for each TRB dataset. To infer phenotypes in unsorted samples, TRB sequences from sorted subsets of the recipient or donor were mapped onto the unsorted samples of the same recipient. Not all clones reach the TCRdb copy of this immuneACCESS table, which keeps in-frame sequences only. Checked studies attribute under half of the gap to unresolved V genes and leave the rest unexplained. V, J and clone size are taken as reported in that table, and D and trimming were inferred from the DNA itself. This sample gives about 3,000 clones in total; around 72% of them show up just once. About a third of the sample is taken by the ten largest.

The treatment or condition label on this specimen signifies: high-dose cyclophosphamide on days +3 and +4 as single-agent GVHD prophylaxis. Busulfan and fludarabine conditioning, a related or unrelated marrow graft, and cyclophosphamide on days +3 and +4 were given to PTCy patients. The PTCy-treated patients were drawn from a prospective, multi-institutional clinical trial. Peripheral blood and bone marrow mononuclear cells were isolated by Ficoll-Hypaque density centrifugation and cryopreserved. Germline trimming: 6 bases from V, 9 bases from J; junction bases outside gene matches: 13. Taken from the germline V gene, the CDR1 and CDR2 loops are MNHNS and SASEGT. The CDR3 holds 15 amino acids from the cysteine to the phenylalanine. Of all the DNA, just the CDR3 is kept, 45 bases in frame from base 1.

Rearrangement joined TRBV6-1 to TRBJ1-5; 8 of the junction bases match TRBD1. Specimen: PBMCs, collected after allogeneic stem cell transplant with posttransplant cyclophosphamide. The origin of this receptor is a female patient aged 50-59 years who received an allogeneic stem cell transplant from a related donor, was CMV-positive, and had no GVHD. Some T cells present after a transplant may be cells of the graft donor. The DNA reads as follows: TGTGCCAGCAGCCTTCTGGACAGGGCCCAGGGGCCCCAGCATTTT. Its protein is CASSLLDRAQGPQHF.